Each of the 2 T cell receptor beta chains below was sequenced from the same sample in a study of blood T cell dynamics during melanoma immunotherapy. Profiled with immunoSEQ multiplex PCR; TCRdb holds only in-frame clones, not every one. The top ten hold approximately 9.8% of the sample, which has 10,000 or so clones, around 83% seen once. As to time point: pre-treatment baseline. This sample comprised blood, obtained from a patient treated with checkpoint blockade. All receptors come from a human donor with melanoma.

DNA for the CDR3: TGCGCCAGCAGCGCAGGAAGGGCCCAGGGGCCTAATTCACCCCTCCACTTT. Protein: CASSAGRAQGPNSPLHF. The rearrangement links TRBV5-1 to TRBJ1-6; D is possibly TRBD1 (6 bases). Germline V lookup: CDR1 SGHRS, CDR2 YFSETQ. V was pared by 4 bases and J by 6 bases, with 20 bases between. The CDR3 loop spans 17 amino acids.

V and J are TRBV28 and TRBJ2-7; 10 nucleotides agree with TRBD2. The CDR3 is 15 residues long. V trimming: 6 bases; J trimming: 0 bases; junction bases outside the gene matches: 5. Germline values: CDR1 MDHEN, CDR2 SYDVKM. As DNA, the CDR3 is TGTGCCAGCAGACTCTCTAGCGGGAGCTCCTACGAGCAGTACTTC. It translates to CASRLSSGSSYEQYF.